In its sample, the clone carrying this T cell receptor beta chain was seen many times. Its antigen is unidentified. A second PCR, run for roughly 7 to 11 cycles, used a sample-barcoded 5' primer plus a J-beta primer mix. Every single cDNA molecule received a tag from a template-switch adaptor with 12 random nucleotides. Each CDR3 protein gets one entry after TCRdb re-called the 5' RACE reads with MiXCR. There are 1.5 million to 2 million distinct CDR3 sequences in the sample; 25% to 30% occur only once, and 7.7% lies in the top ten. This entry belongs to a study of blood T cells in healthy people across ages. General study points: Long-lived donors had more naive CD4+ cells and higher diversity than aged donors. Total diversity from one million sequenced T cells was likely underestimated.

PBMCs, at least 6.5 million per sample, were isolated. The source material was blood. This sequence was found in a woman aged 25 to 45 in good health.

For the CDR3, the DNA is TGCAGTGCTGCCTCTAATACTCACTTGGGCTACACCTTC. Protein: CSAASNTHLGYTF. The chain has TRBV20-1 and TRBJ1-2; D uncertain. V lost 5 bases and J lost 8, with 18 bases in between. CDR3 length equals 13 residues. Germline loops: CDR1 DFQATT, CDR2 SNEGSKA (reference sequence).